This T cell receptor beta chain was observed in a study of shared clonotypes between healthy human individuals. About the research overall: Per donor, CD8 memory used one plate, CD8 naive used two, CD4 memory used three and CD4 naive used three.

CD45RO-negative CD8 cells positively selected for CCR7 made up the naive population, which excluded terminally differentiated effector memory CD45RA+ cells. Profiled with immunoSEQ multiplex PCR; TCRdb holds only in-frame clones, not every one. The repertoire holds about 680,000 clones, with 92% as singletons. The V and J ends lost 5 bases and 6 bases, in that order; junction bases with no gene match: 6. CDR1 is MGHRA and CDR2 is YSYEKL in the germline V gene. The CDR3 has 14 residues. With respect to this clone: Its matching antigen is unknown.

Study results and caveats: Clonotype sharing among the donors was expected to vary with sequencing depth. Non-shared clonotypes were found to have lower generation probabilities than the clonotypes that were shared by all four of the sorted-subset donors.

Sequencing was done on a sample of naive CD8+ T cells sorted from blood. This sequence was found in a man aged 25-40 years in good health. The chain is built from TRBV4-1 and TRBJ2-7; 11 nucleotides line up with TRBD1. The CDR3 DNA is TGCGCCAGCAGCTCATCCGGGACAGGGGGCGAGCAGTACTTC. Translation gives CASSSSGTGGEQYF.